This T cell receptor (beta chain) stems from a study of cytomegalovirus exposure and HLA in healthy donors. With respect to this clone: Its antigen is not known.

Findings and caveats of the study: No immune exposure information besides CMV serostatus was available.

The junction had 11 bases not matched to a gene; V was cut back by 3 bases and J by 6 bases. CDR1 is LNHDA, CDR2 SQIVND, per germline (reference sequence). The CDR3 runs 16 residues. PCR used 60 Vbeta primers and 13 Jbeta primers. Method: immunoSEQ multiplex PCR; TCRdb's copy keeps in-frame clones and lacks some. Of roughly 99,000 clones listed, 82% are singletons. This clonotype was obtained from a man under 40 in good health and CMV-seropositive. The chain combines TRBV19 with TRBJ2-3; 8 bases map to TRBD2. The source material was PBMCs. The CDR3 region has the DNA TGTGCCAGTAGTATTACTGCGCGGGGGGCCTCGGATACGCAGTATTTT. Its protein product is CASSITARGASDTQYF.